This paragraph covers one T cell receptor (beta chain) sequence. What it recognizes is unknown. The authors made TCR cDNA by 5'RACE template switching, adding a universal primer site and UMIs. TCRdb called the 5' RACE reads again in MiXCR, with one record for every CDR3 protein. This sample has hundreds of thousands of distinct CDR3 sequences, with under 20% found just once. The sample belongs to a study of T cells after yellow fever vaccination. The overall study: Any fraction with a low cell number was prepared using SMART-Seq v4 Ultra Low Input.

This CDR3 region has 15 residues. Trimming removed 4 bases at V and 6 bases at J, with 17 bases between. CDR1 is KGHDR, CDR2 SFDVKD, per germline. Study-level results: Booster samples showed a return of most primary-vaccination clones (approximately 95% CD4, 88% CD8). Clonotype sharing between CD4 and CD8 compartments was small.

The starting material was PBMCs, obtained before the yellow fever booster vaccination. The TCR sequence derives from a man between 18 and 29 years old who received the YFV17D yellow fever vaccine. The V gene is TRBV24-1, the J gene TRBJ2-5; the D call may be TRBD1 or TRBD2 (5 bases each). The chain's CDR3 is CATSDTTAGGKTQYF. The CDR3 DNA reads as TGTGCCACCAGTGACACGACAGCTGGGGGAAAGACCCAGTACTTC.